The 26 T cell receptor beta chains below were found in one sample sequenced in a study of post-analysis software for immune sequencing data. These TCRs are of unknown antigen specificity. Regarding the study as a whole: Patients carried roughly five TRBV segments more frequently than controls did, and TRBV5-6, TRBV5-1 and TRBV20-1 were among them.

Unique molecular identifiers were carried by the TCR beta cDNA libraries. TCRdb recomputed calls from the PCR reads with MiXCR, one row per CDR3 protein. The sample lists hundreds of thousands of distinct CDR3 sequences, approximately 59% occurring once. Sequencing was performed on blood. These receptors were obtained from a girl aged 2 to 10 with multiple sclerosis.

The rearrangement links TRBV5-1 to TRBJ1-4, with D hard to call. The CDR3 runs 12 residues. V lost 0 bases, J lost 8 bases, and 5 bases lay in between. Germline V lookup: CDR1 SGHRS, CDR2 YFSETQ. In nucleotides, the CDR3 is TGCGCCAGCAGCTTGGAAGAGGAAAAACTGTTTTTT. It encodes CASSLEEEKLFF.

The CDR3 protein is CSAGDSIYEQYF. The CDR3 nucleotides are TGCAGCGCCGGGGACAGTATTTACGAGCAGTACTTC. This chain uses TRBV29-1 with TRBJ2-7; 7 bases fit TRBD1. V lost 7 bases, J lost 4 bases, and 7 bases stayed unmatched. The V gene's germline CDR1 is SQVTM and CDR2 ANQGSEA. This CDR3 has 12 residues.

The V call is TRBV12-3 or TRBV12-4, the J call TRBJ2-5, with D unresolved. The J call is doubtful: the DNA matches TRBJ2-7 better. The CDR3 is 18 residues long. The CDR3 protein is CASSLICNFEMIPYEQYF. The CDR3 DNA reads TGTGCCAGCAGTTTAATATGTAATTTTGAGATGATACCCTACGAGCAGTACTTC.

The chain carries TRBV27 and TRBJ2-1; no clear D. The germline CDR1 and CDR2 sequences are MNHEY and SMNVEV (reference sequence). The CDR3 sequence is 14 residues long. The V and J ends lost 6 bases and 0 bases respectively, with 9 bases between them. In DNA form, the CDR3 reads TGTGCCAGCAGACCTCAATTCTCCTACAATGAGCAGTTCTTC. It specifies CASRPQFSYNEQFF.

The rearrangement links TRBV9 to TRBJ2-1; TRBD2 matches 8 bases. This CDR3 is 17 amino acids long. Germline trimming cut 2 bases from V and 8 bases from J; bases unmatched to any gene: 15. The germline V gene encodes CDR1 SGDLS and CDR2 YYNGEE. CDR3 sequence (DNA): TGTGCCAGCAGCGTTCACTGGGGGGCGGGAGGCAGCGATGAGCAGTTCTTC. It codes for CASSVHWGAGGSDEQFF.

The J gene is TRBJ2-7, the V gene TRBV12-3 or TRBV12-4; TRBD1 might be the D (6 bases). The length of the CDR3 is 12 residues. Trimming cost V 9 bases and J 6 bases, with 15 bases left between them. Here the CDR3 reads CARTSGDVEQYF. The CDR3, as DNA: TGTGCCAGAACCTCAGGGGACGTCGAGCAGTACTTC.

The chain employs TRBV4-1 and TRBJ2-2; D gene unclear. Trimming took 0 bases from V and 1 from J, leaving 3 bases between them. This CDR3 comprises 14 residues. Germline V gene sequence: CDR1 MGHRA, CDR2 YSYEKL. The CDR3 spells CASSQDQNTGELFF. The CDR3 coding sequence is TGCGCCAGCAGCCAAGATCAGAACACCGGGGAGCTGTTTTTT.

This CDR3 is CASSDRDYQETQYF. CDR3 in DNA: TGTGCCAGCAGCGACCGGGACTACCAAGAGACCCAGTACTTC. The J gene is TRBJ2-5, the V gene TRBV7-2; TRBD2 is a possible D gene (6 bases). Trimming shortened V by 5 bases and J by 0 bases, and 10 bases separated the two germline ends. The CDR3 loop spans 14 amino acids. CDR1 and CDR2 from the germline V gene are SGHTA and FQGNSA.

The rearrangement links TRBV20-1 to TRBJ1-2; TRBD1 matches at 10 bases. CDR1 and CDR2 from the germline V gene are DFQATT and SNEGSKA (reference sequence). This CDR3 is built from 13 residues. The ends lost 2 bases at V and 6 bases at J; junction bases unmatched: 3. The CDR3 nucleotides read TGCAGTGCTAGAAGACAGGGGGCGGATGGCTACACCTTC. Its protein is CSARRQGADGYTF.

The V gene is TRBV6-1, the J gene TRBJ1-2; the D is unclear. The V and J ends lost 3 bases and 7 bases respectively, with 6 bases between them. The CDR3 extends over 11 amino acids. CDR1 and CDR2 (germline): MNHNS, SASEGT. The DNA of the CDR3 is TGTGCCAGCAGTGAGGATTTTGGCTACACCTTC. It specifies CASSEDFGYTF.

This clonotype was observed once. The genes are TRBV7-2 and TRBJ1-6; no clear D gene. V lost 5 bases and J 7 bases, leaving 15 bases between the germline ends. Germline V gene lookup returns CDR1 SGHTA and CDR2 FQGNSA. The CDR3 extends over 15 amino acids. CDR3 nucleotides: TGTGCCAGCAGCAAATGGACGAAGGTGAATTCACCCCTCCACTTT. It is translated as CASSKWTKVNSPLHF.

The CDR3 nucleotides are TGTGCCAGCAGCTTTGAGGGACTGGGAGGCTACACCTTC. Translated, it gives CASSFEGLGGYTF. The chain uses TRBV7-3 and TRBJ1-2; D possibly corresponds to TRBD1 (5 bases). From germline, CDR1 is SGHTA and CDR2 FQGTGA. The CDR3 sequence is 13 residues long. V was cut by 3 bases and J by 8 bases, with 13 bases left in between.

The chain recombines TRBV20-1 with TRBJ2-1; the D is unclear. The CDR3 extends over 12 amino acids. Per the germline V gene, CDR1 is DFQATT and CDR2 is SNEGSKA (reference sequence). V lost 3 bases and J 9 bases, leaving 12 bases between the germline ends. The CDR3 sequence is CSASLTESEQFF. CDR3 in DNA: TGCAGTGCTAGCCTGACCGAGAGTGAGCAGTTCTTC.

The CDR3 DNA follows: TGTGCCAGCATTACCTCCCAGGGGCCGGGCTATGGCTACACCTTC. This sequence encodes CASITSQGPGYGYTF. The rearrangement links TRBV6-5 to TRBJ1-2, with D possibly being TRBD1 (6 bases). There are 15 residues in the CDR3. Trimming shortened V by 7 bases and J by 4 bases, and 19 bases separated the two germline ends. Germline CDR1 reads MNHEY; CDR2 reads SVGAGI.

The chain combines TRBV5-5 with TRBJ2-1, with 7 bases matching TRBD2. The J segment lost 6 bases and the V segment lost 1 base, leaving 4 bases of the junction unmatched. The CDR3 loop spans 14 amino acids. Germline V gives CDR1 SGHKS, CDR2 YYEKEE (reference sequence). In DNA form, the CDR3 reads TGTGCCAGCAGCTTGTTCGCTAGCGGCAATGAGCAGTTCTTC. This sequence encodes CASSLFASGNEQFF.

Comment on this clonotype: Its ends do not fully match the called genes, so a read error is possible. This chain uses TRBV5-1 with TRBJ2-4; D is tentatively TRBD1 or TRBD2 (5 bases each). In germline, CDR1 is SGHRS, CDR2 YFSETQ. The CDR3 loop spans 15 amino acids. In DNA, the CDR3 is TGCGCCAGCAGCCCTGGGACCGGGCTCAAAGACATTCAGTACTTC. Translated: CASSPGTGLKDIQYF.

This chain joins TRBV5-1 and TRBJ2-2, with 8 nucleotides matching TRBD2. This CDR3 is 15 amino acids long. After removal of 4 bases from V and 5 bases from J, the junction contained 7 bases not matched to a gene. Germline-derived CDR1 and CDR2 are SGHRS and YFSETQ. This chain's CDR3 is CASSQQRELTGELFF. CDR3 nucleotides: TGCGCCAGCAGCCAGCAGCGGGAGTTGACCGGGGAGCTGTTTTTT. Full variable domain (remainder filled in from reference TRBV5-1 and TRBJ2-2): KAGVTQTPRYLIKTRGQQVTLSCSPISGHRSVSWYQQTPGQGLQFLFEYFSETQRNKGNFPGRFSGRQFSNSRSEMNVSTLELGDSALYLCASSQQRELTGELFFGEGSRLTVL.

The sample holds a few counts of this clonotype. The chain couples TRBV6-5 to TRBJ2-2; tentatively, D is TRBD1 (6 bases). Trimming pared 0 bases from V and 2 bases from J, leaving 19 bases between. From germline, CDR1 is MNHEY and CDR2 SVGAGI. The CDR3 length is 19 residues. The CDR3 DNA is TGTGCCAGCAGTTACTCAAACAGGGCGTGGGAGCTAAACACCGGGGAGCTGTTTTTT. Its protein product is CASSYSNRAWELNTGELFF.

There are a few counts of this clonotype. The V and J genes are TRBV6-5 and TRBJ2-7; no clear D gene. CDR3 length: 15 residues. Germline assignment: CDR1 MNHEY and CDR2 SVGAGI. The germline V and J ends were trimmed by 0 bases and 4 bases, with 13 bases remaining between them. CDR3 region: CASSYSPALSYEQYF. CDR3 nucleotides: TGTGCCAGCAGTTACTCGCCCGCCCTTTCTTACGAGCAGTACTTC.

This chain's CDR3 is CASTLITPEETQYF. For the CDR3, the DNA is TGCGCCAGCACCTTAATAACTCCTGAAGAGACCCAGTACTTC. The V call is TRBV5-1, the J call TRBJ2-5; no clear D gene. V lost 6 bases and J lost 3, with 15 bases in between. Germline V CDR1 and CDR2: SGHRS, YFSETQ. The CDR3 totals 14 residues. Complete variable domain (other parts from reference TRBV5-1 and TRBJ2-5): KAGVTQTPRYLIKTRGQQVTLSCSPISGHRSVSWYQQTPGQGLQFLFEYFSETQRNKGNFPGRFSGRQFSNSRSEMNVSTLELGDSALYLCASTLITPEETQYFGPGTRLLVL.

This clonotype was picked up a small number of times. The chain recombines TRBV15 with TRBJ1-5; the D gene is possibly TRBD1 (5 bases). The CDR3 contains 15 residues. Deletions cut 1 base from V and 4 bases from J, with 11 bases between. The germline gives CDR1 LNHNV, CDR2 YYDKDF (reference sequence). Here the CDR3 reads CATSRGGTTNQPQHF. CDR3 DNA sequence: TGTGCCACCAGCAGAGGCGGGACGACGAATCAGCCCCAGCATTTT.

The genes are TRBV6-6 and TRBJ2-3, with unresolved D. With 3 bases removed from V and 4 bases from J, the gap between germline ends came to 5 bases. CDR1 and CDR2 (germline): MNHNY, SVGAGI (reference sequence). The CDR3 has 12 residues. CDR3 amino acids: CASSYFPDTQYF. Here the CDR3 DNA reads TGTGCCAGCAGTTATTTTCCAGATACGCAGTATTTT.

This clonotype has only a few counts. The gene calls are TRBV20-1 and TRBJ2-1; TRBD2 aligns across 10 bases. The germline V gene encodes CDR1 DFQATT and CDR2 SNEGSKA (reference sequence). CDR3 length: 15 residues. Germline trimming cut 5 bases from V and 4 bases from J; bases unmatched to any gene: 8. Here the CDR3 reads CSAPDSGGLYNEQFF. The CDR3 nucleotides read TGCAGTGCTCCCGATAGCGGGGGGCTTTACAATGAGCAGTTCTTC.

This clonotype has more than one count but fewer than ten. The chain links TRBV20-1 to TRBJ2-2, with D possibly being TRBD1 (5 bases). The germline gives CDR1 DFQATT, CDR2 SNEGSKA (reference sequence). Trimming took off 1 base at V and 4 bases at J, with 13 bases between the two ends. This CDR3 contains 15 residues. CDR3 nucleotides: TGCAGTGCTAGAGTAGCAGGGTCGAGCACCGGGGAGCTGTTTTTT. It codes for CSARVAGSSTGELFF.

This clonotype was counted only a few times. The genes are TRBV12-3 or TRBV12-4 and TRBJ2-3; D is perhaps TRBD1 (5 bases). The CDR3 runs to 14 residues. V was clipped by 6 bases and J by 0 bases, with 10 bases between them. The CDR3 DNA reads TGTGCCAGCAGGACCAGGGAAAGCACAGATACGCAGTATTTT. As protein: CASRTRESTDTQYF.

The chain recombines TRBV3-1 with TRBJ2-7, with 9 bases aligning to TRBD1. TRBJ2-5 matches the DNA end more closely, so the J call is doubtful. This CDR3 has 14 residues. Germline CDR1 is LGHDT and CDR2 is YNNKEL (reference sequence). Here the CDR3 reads CASSSRQGEKTQYF. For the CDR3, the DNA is TGTGCCAGCAGCAGTCGACAGGGGGAGAAGACCCAGTACTTC.